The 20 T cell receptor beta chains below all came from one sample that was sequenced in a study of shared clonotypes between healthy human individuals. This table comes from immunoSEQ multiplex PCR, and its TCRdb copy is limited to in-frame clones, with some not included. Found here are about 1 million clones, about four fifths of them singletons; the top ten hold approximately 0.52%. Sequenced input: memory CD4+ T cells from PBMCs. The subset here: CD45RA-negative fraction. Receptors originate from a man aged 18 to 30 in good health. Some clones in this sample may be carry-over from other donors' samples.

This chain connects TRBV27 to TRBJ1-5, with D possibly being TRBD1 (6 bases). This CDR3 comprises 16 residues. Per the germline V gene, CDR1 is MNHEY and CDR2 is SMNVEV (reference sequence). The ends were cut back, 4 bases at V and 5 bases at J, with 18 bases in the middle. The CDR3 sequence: CASSSLGRGQYQPQHF. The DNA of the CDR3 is TGTGCCAGCAGTTCGCTCGGCAGGGGCCAATATCAGCCCCAGCATTTT.

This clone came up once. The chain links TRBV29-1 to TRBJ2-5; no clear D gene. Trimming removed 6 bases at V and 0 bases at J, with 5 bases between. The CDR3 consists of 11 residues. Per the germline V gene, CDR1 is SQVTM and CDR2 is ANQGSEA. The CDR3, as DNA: TGCAGCGTCCAAAACCAAGAGACCCAGTACTTC. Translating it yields CSVQNQETQYF.

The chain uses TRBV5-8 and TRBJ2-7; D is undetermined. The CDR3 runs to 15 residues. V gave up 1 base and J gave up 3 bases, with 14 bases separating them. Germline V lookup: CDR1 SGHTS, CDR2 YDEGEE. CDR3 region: CASSLTARAVYEQYF. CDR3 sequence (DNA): TGTGCCAGCAGCTTGACGGCCCGAGCAGTCTACGAGCAGTACTTC.

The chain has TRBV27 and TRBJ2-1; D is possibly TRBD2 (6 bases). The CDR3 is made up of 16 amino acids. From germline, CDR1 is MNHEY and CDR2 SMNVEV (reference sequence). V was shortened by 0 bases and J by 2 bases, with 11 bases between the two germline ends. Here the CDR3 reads CASSLSWAGPYNEQFF. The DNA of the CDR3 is TGTGCCAGCAGTTTATCGTGGGCGGGACCCTACAATGAGCAGTTCTTC.

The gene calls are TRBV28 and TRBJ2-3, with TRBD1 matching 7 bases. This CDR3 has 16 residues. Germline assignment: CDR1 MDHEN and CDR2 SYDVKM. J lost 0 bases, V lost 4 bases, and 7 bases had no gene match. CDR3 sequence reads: CASSSSDRRSTDTQYF. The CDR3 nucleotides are TGTGCCAGCAGTTCCTCGGACAGGCGAAGCACAGATACGCAGTATTTT.

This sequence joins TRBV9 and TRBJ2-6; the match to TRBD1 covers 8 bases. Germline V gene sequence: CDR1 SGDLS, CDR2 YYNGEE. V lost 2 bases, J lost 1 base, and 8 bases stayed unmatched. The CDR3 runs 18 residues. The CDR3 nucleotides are TGTGCCAGCAGCGTGGGGTCAGGGGGCTCTTCTGGGGCCAACGTCCTGACTTTC. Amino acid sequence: CASSVGSGGSSGANVLTF.

The CDR3, as DNA: TGTGCCAGCAGCTTAATTGGGCTAGTTACCGGGGAGCTGTTTTTT. Translated, it gives CASSLIGLVTGELFF. The chain is built from TRBV7-3 and TRBJ2-2; no definite D call. CDR1 is SGHTA, CDR2 FQGTGA, per germline. The CDR3 has 15 residues. Trimming took off 1 base at V and 5 bases at J, with 11 bases between the two ends.

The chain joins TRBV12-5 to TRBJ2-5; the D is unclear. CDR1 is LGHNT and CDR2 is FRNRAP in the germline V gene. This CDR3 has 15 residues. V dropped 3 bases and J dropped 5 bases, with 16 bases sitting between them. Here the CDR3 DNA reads TGTGCTAGTGGTTTCTTCGGTGGTACCGGGGAGACCCAGTACTTC. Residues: CASGFFGGTGETQYF.

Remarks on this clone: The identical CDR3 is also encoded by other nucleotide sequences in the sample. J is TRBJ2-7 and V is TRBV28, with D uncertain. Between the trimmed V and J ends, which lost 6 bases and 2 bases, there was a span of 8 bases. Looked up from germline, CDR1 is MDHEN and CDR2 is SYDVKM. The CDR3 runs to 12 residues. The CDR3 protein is CASSLSTYEQYF. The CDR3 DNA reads TGTGCCAGCAGCCTCAGTACCTACGAGCAGTACTTC.

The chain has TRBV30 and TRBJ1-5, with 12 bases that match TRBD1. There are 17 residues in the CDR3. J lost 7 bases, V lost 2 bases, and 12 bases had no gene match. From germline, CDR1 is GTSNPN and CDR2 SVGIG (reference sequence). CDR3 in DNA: TGTGCCTGGAGTAGGTTCGGGACAGGGGGCGGGAGACAGCCCCAGCATTTT. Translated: CAWSRFGTGGGRQPQHF.

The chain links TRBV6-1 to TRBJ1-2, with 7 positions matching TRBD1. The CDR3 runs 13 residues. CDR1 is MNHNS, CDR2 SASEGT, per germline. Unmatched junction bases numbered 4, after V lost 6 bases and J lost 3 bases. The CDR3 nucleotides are TGTGCCAGCAGAGTCGACAGGGACTATGGCTACACCTTC. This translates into CASRVDRDYGYTF.

CDR3 region: CASSASRTSGAYEQYF. The CDR3 bases are TGTGCCAGCAGCGCATCTAGGACTAGCGGGGCCTACGAGCAGTACTTC. V usage is TRBV9 and J usage is TRBJ2-7; 12 bases fit TRBD2. J gave up 2 bases and V 3 bases, and 6 bases lay outside the gene matches. The CDR3 sequence is 16 residues long. The germline V gene encodes CDR1 SGDLS and CDR2 YYNGEE.

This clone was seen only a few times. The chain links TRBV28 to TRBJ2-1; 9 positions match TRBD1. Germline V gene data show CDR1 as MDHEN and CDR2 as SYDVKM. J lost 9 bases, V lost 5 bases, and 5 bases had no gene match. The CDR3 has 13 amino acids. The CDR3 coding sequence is TGTGCCAGCAGTGACAGGACAGGGGTTGAGCAGTTCTTC. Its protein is CASSDRTGVEQFF.

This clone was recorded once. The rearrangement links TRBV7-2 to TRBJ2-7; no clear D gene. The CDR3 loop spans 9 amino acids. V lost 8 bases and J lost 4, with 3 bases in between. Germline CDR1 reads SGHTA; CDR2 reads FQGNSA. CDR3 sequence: CASGYEQYF. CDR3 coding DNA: TGTGCCAGCGGTTACGAGCAGTACTTC.

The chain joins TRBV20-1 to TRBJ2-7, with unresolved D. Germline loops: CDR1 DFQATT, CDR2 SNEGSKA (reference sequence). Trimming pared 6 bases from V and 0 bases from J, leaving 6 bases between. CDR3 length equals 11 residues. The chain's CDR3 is CSAYNSYEQYF. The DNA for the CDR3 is TGCAGTGCCTACAACTCCTACGAGCAGTACTTC.

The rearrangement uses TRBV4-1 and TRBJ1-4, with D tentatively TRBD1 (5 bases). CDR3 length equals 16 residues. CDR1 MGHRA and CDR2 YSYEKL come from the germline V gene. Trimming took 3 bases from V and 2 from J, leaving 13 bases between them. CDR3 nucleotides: TGCGCCAGCAGCCAGGGAGGGGCGCGGACTAATGAAAAACTGTTTTTT. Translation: CASSQGGARTNEKLFF.

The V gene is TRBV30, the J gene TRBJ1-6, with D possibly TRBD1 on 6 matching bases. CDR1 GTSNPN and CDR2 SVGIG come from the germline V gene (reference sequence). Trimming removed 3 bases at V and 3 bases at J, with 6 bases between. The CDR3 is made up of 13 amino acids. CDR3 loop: CAWRDSYNSPLHF. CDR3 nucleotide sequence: TGTGCCTGGAGGGACAGCTATAATTCACCCCTCCACTTT.

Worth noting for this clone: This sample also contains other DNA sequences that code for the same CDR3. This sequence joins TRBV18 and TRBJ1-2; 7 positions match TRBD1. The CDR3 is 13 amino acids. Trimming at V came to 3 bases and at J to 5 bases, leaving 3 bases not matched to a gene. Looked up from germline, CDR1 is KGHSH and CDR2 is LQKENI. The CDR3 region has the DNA TGTGCCAGCTCACCGGGACAGCCTTATGGCTACACCTTC. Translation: CASSPGQPYGYTF.

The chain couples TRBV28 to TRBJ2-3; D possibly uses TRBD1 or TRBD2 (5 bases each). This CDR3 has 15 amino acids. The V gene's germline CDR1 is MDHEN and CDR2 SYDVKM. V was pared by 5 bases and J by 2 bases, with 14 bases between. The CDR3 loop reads CASSEGRPFTDTQYF. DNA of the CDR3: TGTGCCAGCAGTGAGGGACGCCCGTTCACAGATACGCAGTATTTT.

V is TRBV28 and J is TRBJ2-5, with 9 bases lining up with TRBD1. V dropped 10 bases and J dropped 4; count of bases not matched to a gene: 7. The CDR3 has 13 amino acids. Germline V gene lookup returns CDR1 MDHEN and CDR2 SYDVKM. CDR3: CATYRGLGETQYF. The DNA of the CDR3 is TGTGCCACATACAGGGGGCTTGGAGAGACCCAGTACTTC. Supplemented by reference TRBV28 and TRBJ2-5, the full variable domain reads DVKVTQSSRYLVKRTGEKVFLECVQDMDHENMFWYRQDPGLGLRLIYFSYDVKMKEKGDIPEGYSVSREKKERFSLILESASTNQTSMYLCATYRGLGETQYFGPGTRLLVL.